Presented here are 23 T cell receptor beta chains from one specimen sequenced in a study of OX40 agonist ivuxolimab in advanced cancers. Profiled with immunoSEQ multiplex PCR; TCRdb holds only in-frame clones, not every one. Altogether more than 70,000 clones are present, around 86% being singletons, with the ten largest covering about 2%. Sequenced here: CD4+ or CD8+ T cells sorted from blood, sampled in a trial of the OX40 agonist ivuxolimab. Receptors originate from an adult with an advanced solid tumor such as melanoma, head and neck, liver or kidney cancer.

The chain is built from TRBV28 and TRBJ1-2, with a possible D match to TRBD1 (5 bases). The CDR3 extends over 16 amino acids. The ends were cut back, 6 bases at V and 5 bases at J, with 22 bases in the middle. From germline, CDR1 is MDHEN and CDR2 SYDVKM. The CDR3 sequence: CASSPRQSYQRYGYTF. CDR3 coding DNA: TGTGCCAGCAGCCCGAGACAGTCCTACCAGAGGTATGGCTACACCTTC.

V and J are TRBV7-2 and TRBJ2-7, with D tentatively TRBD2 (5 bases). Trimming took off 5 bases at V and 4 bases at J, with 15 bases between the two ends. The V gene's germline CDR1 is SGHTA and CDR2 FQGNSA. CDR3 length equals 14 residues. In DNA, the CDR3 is TGTGCCAGCAGCCCTCGGGGAGCGCGTTACGAGCAGTACTTC. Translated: CASSPRGARYEQYF.

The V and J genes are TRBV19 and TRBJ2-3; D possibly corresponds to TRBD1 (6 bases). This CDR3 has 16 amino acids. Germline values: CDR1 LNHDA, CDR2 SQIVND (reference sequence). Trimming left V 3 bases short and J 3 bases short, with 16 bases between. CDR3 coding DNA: TGTGCCAGTAGTATCCCCGCAGGGGATATAACAGATACGCAGTATTTT. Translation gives CASSIPAGDITDTQYF.

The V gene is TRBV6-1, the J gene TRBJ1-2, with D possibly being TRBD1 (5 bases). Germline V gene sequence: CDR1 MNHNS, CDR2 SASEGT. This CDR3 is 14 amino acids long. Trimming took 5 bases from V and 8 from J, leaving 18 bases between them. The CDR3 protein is CASSKNRPRDGYTF. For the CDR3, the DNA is TGTGCCAGCAGTAAAAACAGGCCAAGGGACGGCTACACCTTC.

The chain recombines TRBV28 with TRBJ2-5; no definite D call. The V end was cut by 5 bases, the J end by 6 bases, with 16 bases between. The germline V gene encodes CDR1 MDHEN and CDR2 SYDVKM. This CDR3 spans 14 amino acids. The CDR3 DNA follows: TGTGCCAGCAGTCCCGTAGAGGATTTGAAGACCCAGTACTTC. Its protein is CASSPVEDLKTQYF.

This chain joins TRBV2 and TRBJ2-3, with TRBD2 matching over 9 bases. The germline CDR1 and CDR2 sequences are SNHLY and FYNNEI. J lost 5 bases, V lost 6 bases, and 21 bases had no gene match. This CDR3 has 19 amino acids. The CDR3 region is CASSQLFFSGGPEVDTQYF. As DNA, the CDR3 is TGTGCCAGCAGCCAGTTATTTTTTAGCGGGGGCCCGGAGGTAGATACGCAGTATTTT. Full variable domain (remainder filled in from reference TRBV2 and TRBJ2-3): EPEVTQTPSHQVTQMGQEVILRCVPISNHLYFYWYRQILGQKVEFLVSFYNNEISEKSEIFDDQFSVERPDGSNFTLKIRSTKLEDSAMYFCASSQLFFSGGPEVDTQYFGPGTRLTVL.

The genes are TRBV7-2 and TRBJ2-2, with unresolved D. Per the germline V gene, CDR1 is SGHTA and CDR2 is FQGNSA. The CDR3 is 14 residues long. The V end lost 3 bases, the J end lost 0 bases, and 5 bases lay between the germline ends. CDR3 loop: CASSLTSNTGELFF. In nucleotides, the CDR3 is TGTGCCAGCAGCTTGACATCGAACACCGGGGAGCTGTTTTTT.

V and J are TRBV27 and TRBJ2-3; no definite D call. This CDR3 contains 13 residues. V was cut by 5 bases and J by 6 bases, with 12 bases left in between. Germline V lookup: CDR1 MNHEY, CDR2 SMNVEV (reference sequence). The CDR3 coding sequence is TGTGCCAGCAGTCGGAGTGGCGGTGATACGCAGTATTTT. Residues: CASSRSGGDTQYF.

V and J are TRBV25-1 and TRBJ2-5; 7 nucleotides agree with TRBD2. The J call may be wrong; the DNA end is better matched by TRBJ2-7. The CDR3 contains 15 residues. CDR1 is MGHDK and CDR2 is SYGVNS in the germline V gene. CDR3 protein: CASSQGGASGYEQYF. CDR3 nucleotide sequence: TGTGCCAGCAGTCAAGGAGGGGCTAGCGGCTACGAGCAGTACTTC.

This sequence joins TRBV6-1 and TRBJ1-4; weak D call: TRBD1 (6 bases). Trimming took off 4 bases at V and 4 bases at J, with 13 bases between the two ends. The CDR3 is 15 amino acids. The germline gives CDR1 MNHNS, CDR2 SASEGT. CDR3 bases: TGTGCCAGCAGTGCGGAGGGGGTTTTTAATGAAAAACTGTTTTTT. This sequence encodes CASSAEGVFNEKLFF.

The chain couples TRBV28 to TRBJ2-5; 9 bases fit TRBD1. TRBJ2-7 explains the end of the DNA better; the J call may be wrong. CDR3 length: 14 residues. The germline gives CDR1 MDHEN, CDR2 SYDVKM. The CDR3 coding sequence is TGTGCCAGCAGGTACAGGGGGCGAACCTACGAGCAGTACTTC. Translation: CASRYRGRTYEQYF.

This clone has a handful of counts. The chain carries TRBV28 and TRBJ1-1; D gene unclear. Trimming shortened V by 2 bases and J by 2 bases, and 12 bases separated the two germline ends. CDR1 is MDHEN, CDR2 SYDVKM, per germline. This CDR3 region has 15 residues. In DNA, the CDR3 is TGTGCCAGCAGTTTAAGATACGGGAAAAACACTGAAGCTTTCTTT. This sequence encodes CASSLRYGKNTEAFF. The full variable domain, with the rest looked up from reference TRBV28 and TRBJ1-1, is DVKVTQSSRYLVKRTGEKVFLECVQDMDHENMFWYRQDPGLGLRLIYFSYDVKMKEKGDIPEGYSVSREKKERFSLILESASTNQTSMYLCASSLRYGKNTEAFFGQGTRLTVV.

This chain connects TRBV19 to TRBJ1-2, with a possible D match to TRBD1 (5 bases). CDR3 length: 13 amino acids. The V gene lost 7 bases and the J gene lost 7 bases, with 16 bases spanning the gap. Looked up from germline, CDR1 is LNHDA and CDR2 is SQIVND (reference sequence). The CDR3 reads CASKRDGSSGYTF. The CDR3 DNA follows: TGTGCCAGTAAGCGGGACGGGTCGTCTGGCTACACCTTC.

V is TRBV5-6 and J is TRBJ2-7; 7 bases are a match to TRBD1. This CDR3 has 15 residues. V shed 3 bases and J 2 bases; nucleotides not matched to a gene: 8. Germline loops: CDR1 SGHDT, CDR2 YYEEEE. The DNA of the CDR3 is TGTGCCAGCAGCTCTGCCGGGACAGTGACCTACGAGCAGTACTTC. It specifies CASSSAGTVTYEQYF. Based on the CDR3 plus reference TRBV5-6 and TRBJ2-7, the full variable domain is DAGVTQSPTHLIKTRGQQVTLRCSPKSGHDTVSWYQQALGQGPQFIFQYYEEEERQRGNFPDRFSGHQFPNYSSELNVNALLLGDSALYLCASSSAGTVTYEQYFGPGTRLTVT.

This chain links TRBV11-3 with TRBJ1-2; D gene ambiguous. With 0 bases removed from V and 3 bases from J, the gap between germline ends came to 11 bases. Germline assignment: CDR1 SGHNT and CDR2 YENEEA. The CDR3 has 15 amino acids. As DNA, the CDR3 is TGTGCCAGCAGCTTAGAGCCGACGGTATACTATGGCTACACCTTC. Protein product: CASSLEPTVYYGYTF.

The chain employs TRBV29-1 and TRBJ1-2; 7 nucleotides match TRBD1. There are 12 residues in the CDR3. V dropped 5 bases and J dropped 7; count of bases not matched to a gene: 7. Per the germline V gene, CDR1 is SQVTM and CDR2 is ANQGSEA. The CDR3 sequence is CSVPKQGGGYTF. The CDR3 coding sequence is TGCAGCGTTCCCAAGCAGGGGGGTGGCTACACCTTC.

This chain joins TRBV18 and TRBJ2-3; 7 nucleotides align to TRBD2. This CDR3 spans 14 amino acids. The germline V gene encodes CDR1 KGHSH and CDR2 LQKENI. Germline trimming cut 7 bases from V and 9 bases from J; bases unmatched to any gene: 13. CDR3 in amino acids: CASLTGNPGGTQYF. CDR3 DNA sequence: TGTGCCAGCTTAACGGGGAATCCGGGGGGAACGCAGTATTTT.

The CDR3 here is CASSLYPGETQYF. The CDR3 DNA reads TGTGCCAGCAGCTTATACCCAGGGGAGACCCAGTACTTC. J is TRBJ2-5 and V is TRBV7-2; D is possibly TRBD1 (5 bases). CDR1 is SGHTA and CDR2 is FQGNSA in the germline V gene. CDR3 length: 13 amino acids. Trimming shortened V by 2 bases and J by 5 bases, and 9 bases separated the two germline ends.

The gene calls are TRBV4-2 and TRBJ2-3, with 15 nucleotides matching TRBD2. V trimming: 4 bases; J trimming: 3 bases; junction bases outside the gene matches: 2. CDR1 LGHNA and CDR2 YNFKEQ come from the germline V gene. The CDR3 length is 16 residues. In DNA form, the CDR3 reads TGTGCCAGCAGCCTGGGGACTAGCGGGGGGACAGATACGCAGTATTTT. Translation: CASSLGTSGGTDTQYF.

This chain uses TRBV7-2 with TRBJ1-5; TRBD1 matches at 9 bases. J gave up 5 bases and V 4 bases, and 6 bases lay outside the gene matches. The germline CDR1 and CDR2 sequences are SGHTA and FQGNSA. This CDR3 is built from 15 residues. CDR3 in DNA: TGTGCCAGCAGCTCCAACAGGGGGCTCGATCAGCCCCAGCATTTT. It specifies CASSSNRGLDQPQHF.

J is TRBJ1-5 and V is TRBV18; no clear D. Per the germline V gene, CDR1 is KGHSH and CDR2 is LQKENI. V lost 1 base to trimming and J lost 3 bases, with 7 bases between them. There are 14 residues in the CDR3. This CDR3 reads CASSPLPFNQPQHF. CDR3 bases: TGTGCCAGCTCACCACTACCTTTCAATCAGCCCCAGCATTTT.

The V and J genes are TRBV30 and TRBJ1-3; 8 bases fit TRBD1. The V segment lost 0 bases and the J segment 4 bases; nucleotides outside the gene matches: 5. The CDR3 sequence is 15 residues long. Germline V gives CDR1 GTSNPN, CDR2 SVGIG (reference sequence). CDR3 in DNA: TGTGCCTGGAGTGTTGGTGACAGGGGAGGAAACACCATATATTTT. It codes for CAWSVGDRGGNTIYF.

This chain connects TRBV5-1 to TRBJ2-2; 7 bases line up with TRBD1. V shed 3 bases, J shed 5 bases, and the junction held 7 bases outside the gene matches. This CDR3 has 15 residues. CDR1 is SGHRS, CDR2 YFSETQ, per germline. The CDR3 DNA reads TGCGCCAGCAGCTCCACAGGGGTAGAGACCGGGGAGCTGTTTTTT. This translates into CASSSTGVETGELFF.